This T cell receptor beta chain was obtained from a study of T-cell reconstitution after alpha-beta-depleted transplantation in children. This CDR3 region has 15 residues. V shed 4 bases and J 2 bases; nucleotides not matched to a gene: 4. CDR1 is SGHAT, CDR2 FQNNGV, per germline. It was with unique molecular identifiers that the TCRbeta library was prepared. MiXCR, applied by TCRdb to the PCR reads, yields one record per CDR3 protein. The sample carries about 610,000 distinct CDR3 sequences, 8% to 11% recorded once. The chain employs TRBV11-2 and TRBJ2-2; 7 bases are a match to TRBD1. The sequence derives from a human donor who donated a stem cell graft to a child with acute myeloid leukemia. The sequences come from PBMCs from the stem cell graft donor, collected from the stem cell graft. CDR3 region: CASSSGQLNTGELFF. CDR3 DNA: TGTGCCAGCAGCTCGGGACAGCTAAACACCGGGGAGCTGTTTTTT.